This entry is about one T cell receptor beta chain. Its specificity is unknown. Sequenced by immunoSEQ multiplex PCR; TCRdb stores in-frame clones only, minus some. Here the sample spans about 240,000 clones, around 87% being singletons. V shed 4 bases, J shed 8 bases, and the junction held 6 bases outside the gene matches. There are 15 residues in the CDR3. Germline V lookup: CDR1 LNHDA, CDR2 SQIVND (reference sequence). The data stem from a study of cytomegalovirus exposure and HLA in healthy donors. About the research overall: A later analysis reported the 100 to 150 validation repertoires used the same platform as the roughly 670 first-cohort repertoires.

Study-level results: The study flagged about 150 TCR beta chains as cytomegalovirus-associated. Reported performance of the classifier showed diagnosis of cytomegalovirus status with high specificity and sensitivity.

The TCR comes from a woman in her 30s in good health and CMV-seropositive. Sequenced material: PBMCs. The gene calls are TRBV19 and TRBJ2-1, with TRBD1 matching 12 bases. CDR3 nucleotides: TGTGCCAGTAGTAGCGGGACAGGGGGCATCGATGAGCAGTTCTTC. Its protein product is CASSSGTGGIDEQFF. The variable domain in full, with the rest retrieved from reference TRBV19 and TRBJ2-1, is DGGITQSPKYLFRKEGQNVTLSCEQNLNHDAMYWYRQDPGQGLRLIYYSQIVNDFQKGDIAEGYSVSREKKESFPLTVTSAQKNPTAFYLCASSSGTGGIDEQFFGPGTRLTVL.